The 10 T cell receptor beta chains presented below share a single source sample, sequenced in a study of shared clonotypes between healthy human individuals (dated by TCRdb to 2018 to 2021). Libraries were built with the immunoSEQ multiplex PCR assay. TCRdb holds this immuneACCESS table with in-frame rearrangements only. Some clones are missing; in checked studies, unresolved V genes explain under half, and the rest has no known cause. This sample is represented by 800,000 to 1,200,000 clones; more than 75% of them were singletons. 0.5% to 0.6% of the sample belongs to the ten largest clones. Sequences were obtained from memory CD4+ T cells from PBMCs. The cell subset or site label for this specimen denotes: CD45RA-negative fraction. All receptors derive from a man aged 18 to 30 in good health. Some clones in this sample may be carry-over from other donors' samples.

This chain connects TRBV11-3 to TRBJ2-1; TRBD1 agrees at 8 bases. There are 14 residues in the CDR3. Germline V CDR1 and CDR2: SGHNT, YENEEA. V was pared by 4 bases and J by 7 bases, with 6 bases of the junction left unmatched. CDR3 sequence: CASSSRTGRNEQFF. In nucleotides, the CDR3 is TGTGCCAGCAGCTCTCGGACAGGGAGGAATGAGCAGTTCTTC.

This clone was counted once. The CDR3 here is CASSEWTGLNEKLFF. CDR3 nucleotides: TGCGCCAGCAGCGAGTGGACAGGGTTAAACGAAAAACTGTTTTTT. The V call is TRBV5-1, the J call TRBJ1-4, with 8 nucleotides matching TRBD1. The CDR3 extends over 15 amino acids. CDR1 is SGHRS and CDR2 is YFSETQ in the germline V gene. With 4 bases clipped from V and 8 bases from J, the junction kept 10 bases outside the gene matches. The entire variable domain, with the rest obtained from reference TRBV5-1 and TRBJ1-4, is as follows: KAGVTQTPRYLIKTRGQQVTLSCSPISGHRSVSWYQQTPGQGLQFLFEYFSETQRNKGNFPGRFSGRQFSNSRSEMNVSTLELGDSALYLCASSEWTGLNEKLFFGSGTQLSVL.

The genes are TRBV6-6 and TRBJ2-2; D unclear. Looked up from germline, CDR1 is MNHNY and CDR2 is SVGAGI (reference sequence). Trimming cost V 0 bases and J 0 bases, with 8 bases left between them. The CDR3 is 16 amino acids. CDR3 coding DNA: TGTGCCAGCAGTTACTCGGCCAGGCCGAACACCGGGGAGCTGTTTTTT. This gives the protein CASSYSARPNTGELFF.

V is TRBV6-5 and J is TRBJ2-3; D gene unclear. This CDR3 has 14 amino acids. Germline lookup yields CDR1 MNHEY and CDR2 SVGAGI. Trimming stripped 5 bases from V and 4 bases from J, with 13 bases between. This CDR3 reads CASSRSHLADTQYF. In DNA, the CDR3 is TGTGCCAGCAGTCGTTCCCACCTTGCAGATACGCAGTATTTT.

The CDR3 sequence is CASSLTLGLGVNEQFF. In DNA, the CDR3 is TGTGCCAGCAGCTTAACGCTGGGACTAGGTGTCAATGAGCAGTTCTTC. The V gene is TRBV7-3, the J gene TRBJ2-1, with 8 bases aligning to TRBD2. This CDR3 contains 16 residues. Germline-derived CDR1 and CDR2 are SGHTA and FQGTGA. The ends lost 0 bases at V and 6 bases at J; junction bases unmatched: 7. Full variable domain (missing parts from reference TRBV7-3 and TRBJ2-1): GAGVSQTPSNKVTEKGKYVELRCDPISGHTALYWYRQSLGQGPEFLIYFQGTGAADDSGLPNDRFFAVRPEGSVSTLKIQRTERGDSAVYLCASSLTLGLGVNEQFFGPGTRLTVL.

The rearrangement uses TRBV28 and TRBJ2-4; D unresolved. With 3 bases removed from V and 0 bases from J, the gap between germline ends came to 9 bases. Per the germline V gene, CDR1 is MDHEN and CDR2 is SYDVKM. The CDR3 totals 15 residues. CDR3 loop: CASSFMAQAKNIQYF. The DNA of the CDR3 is TGTGCCAGCAGTTTTATGGCACAAGCCAAAAACATTCAGTACTTC.

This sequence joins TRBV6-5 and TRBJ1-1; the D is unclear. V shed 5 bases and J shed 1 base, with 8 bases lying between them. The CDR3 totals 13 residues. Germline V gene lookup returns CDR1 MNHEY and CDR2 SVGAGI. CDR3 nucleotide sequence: TGTGCCAGCAGTACACAACCGAACACTGAAGCTTTCTTT. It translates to CASSTQPNTEAFF.

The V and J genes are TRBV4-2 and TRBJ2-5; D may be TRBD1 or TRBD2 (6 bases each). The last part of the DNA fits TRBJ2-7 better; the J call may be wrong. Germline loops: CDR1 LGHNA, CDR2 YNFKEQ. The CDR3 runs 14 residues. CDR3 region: CASSRGAGAYEQYF. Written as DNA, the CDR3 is TGTGCCAGCAGCCGGGGGGCTGGGGCCTACGAGCAGTACTTC.

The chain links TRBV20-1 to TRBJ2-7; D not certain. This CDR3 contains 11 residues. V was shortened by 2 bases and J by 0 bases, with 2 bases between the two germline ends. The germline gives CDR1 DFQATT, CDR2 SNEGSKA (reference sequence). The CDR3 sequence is CSARHSYEQYF. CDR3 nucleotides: TGCAGTGCTAGACACTCCTACGAGCAGTACTTC.

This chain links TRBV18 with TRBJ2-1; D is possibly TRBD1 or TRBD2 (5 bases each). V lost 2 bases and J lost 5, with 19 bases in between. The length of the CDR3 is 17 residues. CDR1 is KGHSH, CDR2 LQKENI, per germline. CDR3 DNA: TGTGCCAGCTCACCAAGGGCAGGGCATGGGGAGCACAATGAGCAGTTCTTC. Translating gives CASSPRAGHGEHNEQFF.